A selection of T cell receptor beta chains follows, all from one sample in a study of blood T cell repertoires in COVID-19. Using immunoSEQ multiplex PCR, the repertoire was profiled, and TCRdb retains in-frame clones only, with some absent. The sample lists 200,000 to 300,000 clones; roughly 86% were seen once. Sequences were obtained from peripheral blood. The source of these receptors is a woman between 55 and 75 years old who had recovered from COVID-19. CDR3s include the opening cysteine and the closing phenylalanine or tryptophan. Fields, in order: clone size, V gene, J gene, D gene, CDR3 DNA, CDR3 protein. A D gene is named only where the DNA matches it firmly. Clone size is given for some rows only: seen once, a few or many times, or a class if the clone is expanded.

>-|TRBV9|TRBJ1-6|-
TGTGCCAGCAGCCCCTCCGCCAGGGGTACTTATTCACCCCTCCACTTT
CASSPSARGTYSPLHF
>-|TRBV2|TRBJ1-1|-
TGTGCCAGCAGTGACTGGGGGGATGGGTCTGAAGCTTTCTTT
CASSDWGDGSEAFF
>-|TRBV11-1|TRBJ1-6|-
TGTGCCAGCAGCTTAGTAGCACGATACCTTTCACCCCTCCACTTT
CASSLVARYLSPLHF
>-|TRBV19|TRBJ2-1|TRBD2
TGTGCCAGTAAGGGCCTAGCGGGGGTGAGCTCCTACAATGAGCAGTTCTTC
CASKGLAGVSSYNEQFF
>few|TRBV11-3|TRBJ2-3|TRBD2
TGTGCCAGCAGCCCGGGACTAGCGGGGGCTGATACGCAGTATTTT
CASSPGLAGADTQYF
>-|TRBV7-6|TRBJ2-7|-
TGTGCCAGCAGCTTTATCTACGAGCAGTACTTC
CASSFIYEQYF
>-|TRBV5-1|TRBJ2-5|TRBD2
TGCGCCAGCAGCCGGACTAGCGGGGGGGAACAAGAGACCCAGTACTTC
CASSRTSGGEQETQYF
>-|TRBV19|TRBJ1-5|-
TGTGCCAGTAGTCCGAGGACAGATGGAAATCAGCCCCAGCATTTT
CASSPRTDGNQPQHF
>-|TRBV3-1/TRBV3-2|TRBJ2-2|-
TGTGCCAGCAGCCGTCGACTACGCCCCACCGGGGAGCTGTTTTTT
CASSRRLRPTGELFF
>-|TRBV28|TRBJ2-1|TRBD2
TGTGCCAGCAGTTTACGGAGCGGGGGGCATAGTGAGCAGTTCTTC
CASSLRSGGHSEQFF
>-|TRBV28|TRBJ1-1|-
TGTGCCAGCAGCCAGGAAACCTATGAAGCTTTCTTT
CASSQETYEAFF
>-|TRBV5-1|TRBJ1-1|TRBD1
TGCGCCAGCGGCGACGTGGACAGGGGTGAAGCTTTCTTT
CASGDVDRGEAFF
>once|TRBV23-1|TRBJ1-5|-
TGCGCCAGCAGTCAATCGGTGTGGGGGGGTAGCAATCAGCCCCAGCATTTT
CASSQSVWGGSNQPQHF
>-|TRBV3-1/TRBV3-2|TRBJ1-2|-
TGTGCCAGCAGGTTCGCTCAGGGACTTAACTATGGCTACACCTTC
CASRFAQGLNYGYTF
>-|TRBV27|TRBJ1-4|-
TGTGCCAGCAGTTTCTGGTCGTCGCGTGAAAAACTGTTTTTT
CASSFWSSREKLFF
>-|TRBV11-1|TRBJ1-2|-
TGTGCCAGCAGCCCCAAAACAGGGATACTCGGCTACACCTTC
CASSPKTGILGYTF
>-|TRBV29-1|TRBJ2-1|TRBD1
TGCAGCGTTGACGGAGCAGGGGGATACAATGAGCAGTTCTTC
CSVDGAGGYNEQFF
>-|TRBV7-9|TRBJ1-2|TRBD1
TGTGCCAGCAGTCGGAGGACAGGCGATAACTATGGCTACACCTTC
CASSRRTGDNYGYTF
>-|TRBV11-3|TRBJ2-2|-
TGTGCCAGCAGCTTGAACGGACTGAACACCGGGGAGCTGTTTTTT
CASSLNGLNTGELFF
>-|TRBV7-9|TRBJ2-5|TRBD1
TGTGCCAGCAGCTTATTGGGGACAGCGGAGACCCAGTACTTC
CASSLLGTAETQYF
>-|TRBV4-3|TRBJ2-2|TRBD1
TGCGCCAGCAGCCAAGGGACAGGACGCACCGGGGAGCTGTTTTTT
CASSQGTGRTGELFF
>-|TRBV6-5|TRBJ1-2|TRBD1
TGTGCCAGCAGGAGGGGACAGGGGCCCGATGGCTACACCTTC
CASRRGQGPDGYTF
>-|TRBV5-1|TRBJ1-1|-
TGCGCCAGCAGCTTGGAGGGGGAGGGCACTGAAGCTTTCTTT
CASSLEGEGTEAFF
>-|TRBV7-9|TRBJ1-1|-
TGTGCCAGCAGACAAGACAGTGAAGCTTTCTTT
CASRQDSEAFF
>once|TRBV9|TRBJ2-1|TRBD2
TGTGCCAGCAGCCTAAGACTAGCGAGGTCCTACAATGAGCAGTTCTTC
CASSLRLARSYNEQFF
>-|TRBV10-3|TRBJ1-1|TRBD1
TGTGCCATCAGGGGACAGGGTGCGCGAACTGAAGCTTTCTTT
CAIRGQGARTEAFF
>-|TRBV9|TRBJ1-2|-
TGTGCCAGCAGCGTAGCAACCACCCGAAATCCCGCGGGAACCAACTATGGCTACACCTTC
CASSVATTRNPAGTNYGYTF
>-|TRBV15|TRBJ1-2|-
TGTGCCACCAGCAGAGGCGAGGGTGTGGTAAGCTACACCTTC
CATSRGEGVVSYTF
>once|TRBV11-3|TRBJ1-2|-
TGTGCCAGCAGCTTAGATTGGGGCGATTTCTATGGCTACACCTTC
CASSLDWGDFYGYTF
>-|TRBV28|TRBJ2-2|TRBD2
TGTGCCAGCACCGCACTAGCGGGGCGGGCGGGGCTGTTTTTT
CASTALAGRAGLFF
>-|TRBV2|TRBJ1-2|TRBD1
TGTGCCAGCGTAGACAGGGGGCGGGCTTATGGCTACACCTTC
CASVDRGRAYGYTF
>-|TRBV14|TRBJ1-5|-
TGTGCCAGCAGCGCGCAGGCCTATCAGCCCCAGCATTTT
CASSAQAYQPQHF
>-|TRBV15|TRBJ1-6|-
TGTGCCACCAGCAGGGGAGGGGTAGTAGGTAATTCACCCCTCCACTTT
CATSRGGVVGNSPLHF
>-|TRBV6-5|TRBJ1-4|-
TGTGCCAGCAGTTACCGTGGGCTGACTAATGAAAAACTGTTTTTT
CASSYRGLTNEKLFF
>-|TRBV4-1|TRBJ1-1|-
TGCGCCAGCAGCTCCCTGCAAATAGTGAACACTGAAGCTTTCTTT
CASSSLQIVNTEAFF
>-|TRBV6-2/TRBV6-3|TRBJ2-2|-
TGTGCCAGCAGCCTCATTGACACCGGGGAGCTGTTTTTT
CASSLIDTGELFF
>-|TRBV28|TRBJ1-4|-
TGTGCCAGCAGTTTGATAGAGAGTGGAAAACTGTTTTTT
CASSLIESGKLFF
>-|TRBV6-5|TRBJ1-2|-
TGTGCCAGCAGGGAGGGTGTCACGCCATATGGCTACACCTTC
CASREGVTPYGYTF
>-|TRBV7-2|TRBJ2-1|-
TGTGCCAGCAGCTACAGGGTTGCCCAGGTCGATGAGCAGTTCTTC
CASSYRVAQVDEQFF
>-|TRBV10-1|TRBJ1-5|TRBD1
TGCGCCAGCAGTGAGGCCGGGACAGGGAATCAGCCCCAGCATTTT
CASSEAGTGNQPQHF
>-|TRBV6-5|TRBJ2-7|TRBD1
TGTGCCAGCAGACTTGGACAGGATTACGAGCAGTACTTC
CASRLGQDYEQYF
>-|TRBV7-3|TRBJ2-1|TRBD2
TGTGCCAGCAGCTTCGCCGAACTAGCGCCGCAGTTCTTC
CASSFAELAPQFF
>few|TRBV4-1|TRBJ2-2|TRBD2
TGCGCCAGCAGCCAAGATAGCGCGCGGGGGGATGTCACCGGGGAGCTGTTTTTT
CASSQDSARGDVTGELFF